Sequencing of this T cell receptor beta chain was carried out in a study of blood T cell repertoires in COVID-19. In terms of age and location, participants ranged from roughly 18 to 89 years and lived in approximately 24 US areas. The CDR3 totals 14 residues. Germline V gives CDR1 SGHDN, CDR2 FVKESK. The V end lost 3 bases, the J end lost 4 bases, and 10 bases lay between the germline ends. Some clones are missing from TCRdb's copy, which holds only in-frame ones; the method was immunoSEQ multiplex PCR. In the table there are 250,000 to 300,000 clones, about 88% of which are singletons. The sequence derives from a man under 40 with acute COVID-19. The chain is built from TRBV14 and TRBJ2-1; D gene unclear. Sequenced sample: PBMCs or T cells enriched from blood (not recorded which). The CDR3 loop reads CASSQTTGYNEQFF. Here the CDR3 DNA reads TGTGCCAGCAGCCAGACCACCGGGTACAATGAGCAGTTCTTC.